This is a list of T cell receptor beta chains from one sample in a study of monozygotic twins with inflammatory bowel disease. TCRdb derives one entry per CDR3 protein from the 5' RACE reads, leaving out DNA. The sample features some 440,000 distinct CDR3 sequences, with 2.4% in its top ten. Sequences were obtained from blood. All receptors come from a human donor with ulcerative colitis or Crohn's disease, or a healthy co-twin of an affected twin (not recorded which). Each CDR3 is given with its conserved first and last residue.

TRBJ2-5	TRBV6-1	CASTVAGGLIETQYF
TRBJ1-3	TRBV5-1	CASSFGGTVTSGNTIYF
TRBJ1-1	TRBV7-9	CASSPKGPGLDTEAFF
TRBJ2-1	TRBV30	CAWSRTGDEQFF
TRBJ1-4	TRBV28	CASSSSAGSFF
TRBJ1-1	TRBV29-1	CSVFTGGRNTEAFF
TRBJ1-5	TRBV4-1	CASSQVTGGNQPQHF
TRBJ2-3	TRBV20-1	CSARDRVLTDTQYF
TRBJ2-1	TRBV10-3	CAISDLAGGRNEQFF
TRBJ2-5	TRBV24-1	CATGRGDQETQYF
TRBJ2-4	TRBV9	CASSVEAGSPIAKNIQYF
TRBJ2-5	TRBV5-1	CASSLSSGPQETQYF
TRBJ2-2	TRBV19	CASSTGRVNTGELFF
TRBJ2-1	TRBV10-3	CAISEAERSSEQFF
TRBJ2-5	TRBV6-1	CASSRSGVQETQYF
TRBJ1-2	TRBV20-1	CSARNGGLSAYGYTF
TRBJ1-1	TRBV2	CASSITVLTEAFF
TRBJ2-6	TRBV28	CASIQGYGANVLTF
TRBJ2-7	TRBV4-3	CASSQGTGSVYEQYF
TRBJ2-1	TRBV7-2	CASSPVGLAIYEQFF
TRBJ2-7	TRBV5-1	CASSLEGEGEQYF
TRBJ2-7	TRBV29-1	CSGRQGGSYEQYF
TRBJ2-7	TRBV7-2	CASSRSAGSSYEQYF
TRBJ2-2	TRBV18	CASSYSTGTTGELFF
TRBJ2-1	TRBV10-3	CAISERTSGYNERFF
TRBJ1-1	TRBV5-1	CASSLEGPEAFF
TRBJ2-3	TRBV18	CASSPPRGTGGTDTQYF
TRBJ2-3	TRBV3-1	CASSQVLLPGTDTQYF
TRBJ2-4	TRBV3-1	CASSQEGWSKERESIQYF
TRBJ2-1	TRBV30	CAWSGFRQGADNEQFF
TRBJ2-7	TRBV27	CASSSGGAPPYEQYF
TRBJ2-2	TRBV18	CASSQPGRWNTGELFF
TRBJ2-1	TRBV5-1	CASSLTGDSYNEQFF
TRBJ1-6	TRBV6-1	CAVSGTGRSPLHF
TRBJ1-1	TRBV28	CASTVEVEDTEAFF
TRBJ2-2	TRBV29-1	CSAHRGAENTGELFF
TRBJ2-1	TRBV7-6	CASSLGLAGINNEQFF
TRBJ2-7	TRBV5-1	CASSLELTSSYEQYF
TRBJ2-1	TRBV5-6	CASSLRAPSSYNEQFF
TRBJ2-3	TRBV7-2	CASSLGISTDTQYF
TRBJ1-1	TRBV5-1	CASSDRRMNTEAFF
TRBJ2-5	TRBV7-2	CASSLGASGPETQYF
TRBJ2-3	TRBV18	CASSGVRAPSSDTQYF
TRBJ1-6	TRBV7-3	CASSKAGQGISPLHF
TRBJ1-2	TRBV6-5	CASSYQTGYLDGYTF
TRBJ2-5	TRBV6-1	CASSRLPRQETQYF
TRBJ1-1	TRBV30	CAWNEGNTEAFF
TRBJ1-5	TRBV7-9	CASSFSDSNQPQHF
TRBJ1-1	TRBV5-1	CASSLVASQGGTEAFF
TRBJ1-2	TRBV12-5	CASGGQGAIDGYTF
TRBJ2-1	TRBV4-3	CASSQDLAGPYNEQFF
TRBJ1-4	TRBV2	CASRWEAIEAGEKLFF
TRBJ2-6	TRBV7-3	CASSLGILTGANVLTF
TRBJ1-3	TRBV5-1	CASSLVSGSGNTIYF
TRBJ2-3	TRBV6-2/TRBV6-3	CASSYPGLPDTQYF
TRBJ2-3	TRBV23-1	CASSHPLGRPGDTQYF
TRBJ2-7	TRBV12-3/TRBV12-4	CASSRGGIEQYF